Below are 31 T cell receptor beta chains sequenced from a single sample in a study of CXCR3-negative and CXCR3-positive naive CD8 T cells. cDNA libraries for TRB were generated by 5' RACE incorporating UMI labels. For each CDR3 protein, TCRdb gives one entry from its re-call of the 5' RACE reads, without DNA. Its clone listing holds about 48,000 distinct CDR3 sequences. Sequencing was done on a sample of memory CD8+ T cells from blood. These receptors were obtained from a human donor in good health. Some clones in this sample may be carry-over from other donors' samples.

This chain connects TRBV7-2 to TRBJ2-1; there is no DNA to check the TCRdb D call of TRBD2. The CDR3 sequence is 19 residues long. The germline V gene encodes CDR1 SGHTA and CDR2 FQGNSA. The CDR3 sequence is CASSLVMGLTSGPENEQFF.

J is TRBJ1-5 and V is TRBV13; the TCRdb D gene call, TRBD1, has no DNA to confirm it. This CDR3 region has 16 residues. Germline V gene lookup returns CDR1 PRHDT and CDR2 FYEKMQ (reference sequence). The CDR3 is CASSQTPQVPRRAQHF.

CDR3 sequence reads: CSVGETGGTEAFF. The chain recombines TRBV29-1 with TRBJ1-1; TCRdb names TRBD1, which stays unverified in the absence of DNA. This CDR3 contains 13 residues. CDR1 is SQVTM and CDR2 is ANQGSEA in the germline V gene.

V usage is TRBV28 and J usage is TRBJ2-1; TCRdb names TRBD1, which stays unverified in the absence of DNA. Germline loops: CDR1 MDHEN, CDR2 SYDVKM. This CDR3 spans 15 amino acids. CDR3 amino acids: CASTTGTGDYNEQFF.

V gene TRBV7-2 combines with J gene TRBJ1-1; the TCRdb call, TRBD1, lacks DNA for checking. Germline CDR1 and CDR2: SGHTA and FQGNSA. The CDR3 sequence is 14 residues long. The CDR3 spells CASSLEQGAVSAFF.

The chain employs TRBV29-1 and TRBJ1-1; without DNA, the TCRdb call of TRBD1 cannot be checked. Germline V gives CDR1 SQVTM, CDR2 ANQGSEA. The length of the CDR3 is 13 residues. The chain's CDR3 is CSVLTGGYTEAFF.

This chain joins TRBV20-1 and TRBJ2-2. Germline values: CDR1 DFQATT, CDR2 SNEGSKA (reference sequence). CDR3 length equals 13 residues. CDR3 sequence reads: CSARVTLGGELFF.

The chain links TRBV28 to TRBJ2-7; TCRdb lists TRBD1, though no DNA is available to test this call. Germline loops: CDR1 MDHEN, CDR2 SYDVKM. The CDR3 extends over 12 amino acids. CDR3: CASSLGRQGWYF.

The rearrangement uses TRBV20-1 and TRBJ1-5; TCRdb's assignment of TRBD1 cannot be checked, as there is no DNA. The CDR3 extends over 15 amino acids. Per germline, CDR1 DFQATT and CDR2 SNEGSKA (reference sequence). This CDR3 reads CSASEQGRSNQPQHF.

The genes are TRBV5-1 and TRBJ2-1; TCRdb gives TRBD2 as the D gene, but with no DNA this cannot be confirmed. The CDR3 loop spans 17 amino acids. In germline, CDR1 is SGHRS, CDR2 YFSETQ. The CDR3 region is CASSWSSSGDSYNEQFF.

V and J are TRBV11-2 and TRBJ1-1; TCRdb names TRBD1, which stays unverified in the absence of DNA. CDR3 length: 18 residues. The germline V gene has CDR1 SGHAT and CDR2 FQNNGV. The CDR3 spells CASSLVGPGQGAWTEAFF.

V usage is TRBV10-3 and J usage is TRBJ1-2. Germline CDR1 reads ENHRY; CDR2 reads SYGVKD. The CDR3 has 15 residues. The chain's CDR3 is CAISGSTGTNYGYTF.

J is TRBJ2-1 and V is TRBV7-2. The CDR3 covers 13 residues. CDR1 and CDR2 (germline): SGHTA, FQGNSA. The CDR3 is CASSSDLRGEQFF.

This sequence joins TRBV20-1 and TRBJ2-7; TCRdb returns TRBD1, unconfirmable since there is no DNA. The CDR3 has 14 amino acids. Looked up from germline, CDR1 is DFQATT and CDR2 is SNEGSKA (reference sequence). The CDR3 sequence: CSARAEGQSVEKYF.

V and J are TRBV29-1 and TRBJ2-3. Germline CDR1 is SQVTM and CDR2 is ANQGSEA. The CDR3 totals 14 residues. CDR3 residues: CSVDADRYADTQYF.

The V and J genes are TRBV3-1 and TRBJ2-3. CDR1 and CDR2 (germline): LGHDT, YNNKEL (reference sequence). The CDR3 is made up of 16 amino acids. CDR3 region: CASSQDLILGTDTQYF.

The J gene is TRBJ1-2, the V gene TRBV4-1; lacking DNA, the TRBD1 call made by TCRdb goes unchecked. The CDR3 is 16 residues long. Germline loops: CDR1 MGHRA, CDR2 YSYEKL. The CDR3 region is CASSEDPPRPPDGYTF.

The chain has TRBV29-1 and TRBJ2-7; TCRdb proposes TRBD1, but this gene call is untestable without DNA. Germline V gene lookup returns CDR1 SQVTM and CDR2 ANQGSEA. This CDR3 spans 12 amino acids. CDR3 sequence: CSVQDREDEQYF.

The chain couples TRBV29-1 to TRBJ1-2; TCRdb proposes TRBD1, but this gene call is untestable without DNA. Germline values: CDR1 SQVTM, CDR2 ANQGSEA. The CDR3 spans 14 residues. The CDR3 is CSVGGGTGDDGYTF.

The CDR3 spells CATSRDFQDSPKNIQYF. This rearrangement joins TRBV15 to TRBJ2-4; TCRdb selects TRBD1, and the lack of DNA leaves this call unchecked. Looked up from germline, CDR1 is LNHNV and CDR2 is YYDKDF (reference sequence). The CDR3 consists of 17 residues.

The chain employs TRBV7-9 and TRBJ2-1; TCRdb returns TRBD2, unconfirmable since there is no DNA. The CDR3 is 16 amino acids. Looked up from germline, CDR1 is SEHNR and CDR2 is FQNEAQ (reference sequence). The CDR3: CASSSTLLAGVDEQFF.

J is TRBJ2-1 and V is TRBV20-1; TCRdb designates TRBD2, a call that cannot be tested without DNA. This CDR3 spans 11 amino acids. Germline values: CDR1 DFQATT, CDR2 SNEGSKA (reference sequence). The CDR3 spells CSVTPSNEQFF.

CDR3: CASSLALGGQSVALNYGYTF. This chain links TRBV12-3 or TRBV12-4 with TRBJ1-2; the TCRdb D gene call, TRBD1, has no DNA to confirm it. CDR3 length: 20 amino acids.

This chain uses TRBV28 with TRBJ1-5. This CDR3 is 14 amino acids long. Germline-derived CDR1 and CDR2 are MDHEN and SYDVKM. CDR3: CASSYAGSNQPQHF.

The V call is TRBV12-3 or TRBV12-4, the J call TRBJ1-1; the TCRdb D gene call, TRBD1, has no DNA to confirm it. CDR3 length: 13 residues. The CDR3 sequence is CASSSTGNTEAFF.

The rearrangement uses TRBV25-1 and TRBJ2-7; TCRdb picks TRBD2, but there is no DNA to check that call. Germline loops: CDR1 MGHDK, CDR2 SYGVNS. The CDR3 spans 15 residues. This chain's CDR3 is CASSEYFRGAGEQYF.

CDR3 amino acids: CASTASGGPYSYNEQFF. The chain combines TRBV19 with TRBJ2-1; the TCRdb call, TRBD2, lacks DNA for checking. The CDR3 totals 17 residues. Per the germline V gene, CDR1 is LNHDA and CDR2 is SQIVND (reference sequence).

The genes are TRBV24-1 and TRBJ2-6; checking the TCRdb D call of TRBD2 is not possible without DNA. Per the germline V gene, CDR1 is KGHDR and CDR2 is SFDVKD. The CDR3 length is 18 residues. The CDR3 here is CATSDPRGGASVANVLTF.

The CDR3 spells CASSYSLTGGDSYNEQFF. The chain employs TRBV6-2 or TRBV6-3 and TRBJ2-1; TCRdb proposes TRBD1, but this gene call is untestable without DNA. This CDR3 is built from 18 residues. Germline V gene lookup returns CDR1 MNHEY and CDR2 SVGEGT.

The J gene is TRBJ2-3, the V gene TRBV7-2; TCRdb's assignment of TRBD2 cannot be checked, as there is no DNA. Germline CDR1 SGHTA, CDR2 FQGNSA. This CDR3 comprises 16 residues. This chain's CDR3 is CASRSLAGPSTDTQYF.

The rearrangement joins TRBV6-5 to TRBJ1-2; without DNA, the TCRdb call of TRBD1 cannot be checked. The CDR3 is made up of 15 amino acids. The germline V gene has CDR1 MNHEY and CDR2 SVGAGI. The CDR3 reads CASSYSPGSNYGYTF.